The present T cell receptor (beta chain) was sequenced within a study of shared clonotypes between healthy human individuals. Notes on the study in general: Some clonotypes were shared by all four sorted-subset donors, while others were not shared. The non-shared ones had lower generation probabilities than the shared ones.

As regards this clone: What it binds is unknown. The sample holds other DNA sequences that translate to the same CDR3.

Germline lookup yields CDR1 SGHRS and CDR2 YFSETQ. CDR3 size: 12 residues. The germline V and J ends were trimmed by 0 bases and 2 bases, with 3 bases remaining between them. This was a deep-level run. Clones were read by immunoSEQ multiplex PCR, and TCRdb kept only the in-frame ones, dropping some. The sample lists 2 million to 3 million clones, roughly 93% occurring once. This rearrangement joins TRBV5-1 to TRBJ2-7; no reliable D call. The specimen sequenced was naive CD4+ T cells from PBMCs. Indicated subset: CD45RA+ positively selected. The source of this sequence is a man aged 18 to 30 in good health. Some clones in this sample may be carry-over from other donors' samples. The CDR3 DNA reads TGCGCCAGCAGCTTGGAGACCTACGAGCAGTACTTC. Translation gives CASSLETYEQYF.